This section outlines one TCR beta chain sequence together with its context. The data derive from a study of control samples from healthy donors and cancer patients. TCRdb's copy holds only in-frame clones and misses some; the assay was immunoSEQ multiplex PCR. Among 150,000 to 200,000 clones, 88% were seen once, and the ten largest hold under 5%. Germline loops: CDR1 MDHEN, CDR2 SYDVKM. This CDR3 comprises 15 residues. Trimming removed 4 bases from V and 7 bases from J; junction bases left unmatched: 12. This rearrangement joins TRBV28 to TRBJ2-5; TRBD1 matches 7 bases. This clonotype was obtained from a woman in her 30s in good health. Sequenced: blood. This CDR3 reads CASSSSGTEHTTQYF. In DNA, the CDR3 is TGTGCCAGCAGTTCATCCGGGACAGAGCATACGACCCAGTACTTC.